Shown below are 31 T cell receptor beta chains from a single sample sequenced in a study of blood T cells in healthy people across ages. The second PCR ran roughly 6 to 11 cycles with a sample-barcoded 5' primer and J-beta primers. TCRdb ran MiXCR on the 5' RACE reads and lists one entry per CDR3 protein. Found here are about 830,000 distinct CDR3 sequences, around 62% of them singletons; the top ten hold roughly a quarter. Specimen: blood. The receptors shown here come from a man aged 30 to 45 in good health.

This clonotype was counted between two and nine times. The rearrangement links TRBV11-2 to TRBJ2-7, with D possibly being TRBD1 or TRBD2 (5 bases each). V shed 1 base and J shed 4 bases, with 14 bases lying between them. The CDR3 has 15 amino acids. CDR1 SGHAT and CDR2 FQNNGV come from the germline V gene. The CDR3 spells CASSLGAAGPYEQYF. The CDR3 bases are TGTGCCAGCAGCTTAGGAGCGGCAGGGCCATACGAGCAGTACTTC.

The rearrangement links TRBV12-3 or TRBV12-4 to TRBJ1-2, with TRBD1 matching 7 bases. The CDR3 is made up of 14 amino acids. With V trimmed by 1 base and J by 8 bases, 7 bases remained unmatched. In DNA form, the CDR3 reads TGTGCCAGCAGTTTAGGCAGGGGGAGATGGGGCTACACCTTC. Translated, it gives CASSLGRGRWGYTF.

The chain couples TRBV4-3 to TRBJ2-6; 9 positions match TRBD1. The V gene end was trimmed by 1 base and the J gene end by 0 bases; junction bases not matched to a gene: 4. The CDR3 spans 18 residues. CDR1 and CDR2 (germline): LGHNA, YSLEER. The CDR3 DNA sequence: TGCGCCAGCAGCCAAGGGGGACAGGGTGCCTCTGGGGCCAACGTCCTGACTTTC. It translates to CASSQGGQGASGANVLTF.

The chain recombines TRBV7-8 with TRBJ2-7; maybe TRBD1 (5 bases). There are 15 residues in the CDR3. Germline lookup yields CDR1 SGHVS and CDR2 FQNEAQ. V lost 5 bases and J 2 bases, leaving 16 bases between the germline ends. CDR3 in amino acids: CASSPPRGRAYEQYF. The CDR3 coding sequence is TGTGCCAGCAGCCCCCCTAGGGGTAGGGCCTACGAGCAGTACTTC. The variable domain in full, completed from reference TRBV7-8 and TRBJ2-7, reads GAGVSQSPRYKVAKRGQDVALRCDPISGHVSLFWYQQALGQGPEFLTYFQNEAQLDKSGLPSDRFFAERPEGSVSTLKIQRTQQEDSAVYLCASSPPRGRAYEQYFGPGTRLTVT.

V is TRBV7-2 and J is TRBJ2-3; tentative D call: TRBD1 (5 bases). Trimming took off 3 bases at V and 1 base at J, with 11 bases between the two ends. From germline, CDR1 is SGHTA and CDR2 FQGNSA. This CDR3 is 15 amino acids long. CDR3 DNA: TGTGCCAGCAGCTTTCCAACAGGCCGCACAGATACGCAGTATTTT. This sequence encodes CASSFPTGRTDTQYF.

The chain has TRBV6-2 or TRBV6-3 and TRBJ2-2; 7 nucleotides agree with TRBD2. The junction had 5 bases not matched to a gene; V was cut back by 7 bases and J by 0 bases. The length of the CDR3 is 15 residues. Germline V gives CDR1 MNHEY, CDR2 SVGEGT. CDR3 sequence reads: CASINLAANTGELFF. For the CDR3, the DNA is TGTGCCAGCATAAACCTAGCGGCGAACACCGGGGAGCTGTTTTTT.

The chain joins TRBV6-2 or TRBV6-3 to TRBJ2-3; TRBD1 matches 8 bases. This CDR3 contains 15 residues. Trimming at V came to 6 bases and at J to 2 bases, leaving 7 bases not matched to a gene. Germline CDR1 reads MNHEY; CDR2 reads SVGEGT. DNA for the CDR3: TGTGCCAGCAGACCGACAGGGGTAATCACAGATACGCAGTATTTT. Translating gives CASRPTGVITDTQYF.

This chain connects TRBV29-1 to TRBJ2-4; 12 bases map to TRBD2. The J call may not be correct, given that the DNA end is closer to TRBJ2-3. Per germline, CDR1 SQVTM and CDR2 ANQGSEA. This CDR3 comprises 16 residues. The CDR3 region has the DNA TGCAGCGTTGGGGGCCTAGCGGGGGGGGACGGAGATACGCAGTATTTT. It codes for CSVGGLAGGDGDTQYF.

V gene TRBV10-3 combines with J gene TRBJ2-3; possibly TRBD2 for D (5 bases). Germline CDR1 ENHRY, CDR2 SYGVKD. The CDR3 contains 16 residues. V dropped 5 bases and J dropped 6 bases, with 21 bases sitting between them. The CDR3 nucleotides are TGTGCCATCAGTACACCCGGGCCGCAAGGGAGCGATACGCAGTATTTT. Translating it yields CAISTPGPQGSDTQYF.

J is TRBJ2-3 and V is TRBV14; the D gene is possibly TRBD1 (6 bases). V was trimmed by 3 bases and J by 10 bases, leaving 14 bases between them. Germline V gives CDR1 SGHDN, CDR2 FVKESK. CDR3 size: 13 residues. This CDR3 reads CASSQDSSRAQYF. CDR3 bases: TGTGCCAGCAGCCAGGACAGCTCCAGGGCGCAGTATTTT.

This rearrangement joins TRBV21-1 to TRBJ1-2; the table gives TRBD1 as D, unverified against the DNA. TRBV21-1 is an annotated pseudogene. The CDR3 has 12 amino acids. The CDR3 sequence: CASREGAHGYTF. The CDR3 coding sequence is TGTGCCAGCAGGGAGGGGGCGCATGGCTACACCTTC.

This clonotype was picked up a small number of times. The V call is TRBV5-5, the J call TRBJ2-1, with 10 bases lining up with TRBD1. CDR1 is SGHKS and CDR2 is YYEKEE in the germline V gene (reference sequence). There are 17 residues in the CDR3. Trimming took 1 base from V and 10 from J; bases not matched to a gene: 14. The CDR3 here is CASSLHFGQGVLGEQFF. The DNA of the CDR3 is TGTGCCAGCAGCTTGCATTTCGGACAGGGGGTTTTGGGGGAGCAGTTCTTC.

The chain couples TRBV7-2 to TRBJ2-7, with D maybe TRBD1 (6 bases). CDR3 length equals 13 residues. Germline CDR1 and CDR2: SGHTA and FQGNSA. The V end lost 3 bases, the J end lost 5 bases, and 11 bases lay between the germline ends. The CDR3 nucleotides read TGTGCCAGCAGCTTCCCACAGGGAAACGAGCAGTACTTC. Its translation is CASSFPQGNEQYF.

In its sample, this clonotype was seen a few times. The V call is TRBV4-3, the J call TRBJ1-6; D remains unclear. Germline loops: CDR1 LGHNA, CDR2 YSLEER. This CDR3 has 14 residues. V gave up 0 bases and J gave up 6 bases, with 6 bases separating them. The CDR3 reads CASSQETVNSPLHF. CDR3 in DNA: TGCGCCAGCAGCCAAGAAACGGTTAATTCACCCCTCCACTTT.

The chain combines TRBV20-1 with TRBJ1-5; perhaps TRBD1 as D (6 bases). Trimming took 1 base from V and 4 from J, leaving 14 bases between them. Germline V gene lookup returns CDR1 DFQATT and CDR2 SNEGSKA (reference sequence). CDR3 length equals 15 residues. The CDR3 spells CSARVLGQLNQPQHF. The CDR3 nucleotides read TGCAGTGCTAGAGTCCTTGGACAGCTAAATCAGCCCCAGCATTTT.

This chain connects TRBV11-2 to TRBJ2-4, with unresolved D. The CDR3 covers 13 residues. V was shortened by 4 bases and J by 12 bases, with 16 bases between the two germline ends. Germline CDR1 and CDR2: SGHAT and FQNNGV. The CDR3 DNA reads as TGTGCCAGCAGCTCCCATCAGACTCCGCCTCAGTACTTC. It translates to CASSSHQTPPQYF.

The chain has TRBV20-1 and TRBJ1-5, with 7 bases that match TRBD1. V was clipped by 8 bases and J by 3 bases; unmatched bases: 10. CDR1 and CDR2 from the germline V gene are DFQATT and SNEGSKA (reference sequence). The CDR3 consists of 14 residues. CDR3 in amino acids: CSPWLTGNNQPQHF. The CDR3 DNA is TGCAGTCCCTGGTTGACAGGGAACAATCAGCCCCAGCATTTT.

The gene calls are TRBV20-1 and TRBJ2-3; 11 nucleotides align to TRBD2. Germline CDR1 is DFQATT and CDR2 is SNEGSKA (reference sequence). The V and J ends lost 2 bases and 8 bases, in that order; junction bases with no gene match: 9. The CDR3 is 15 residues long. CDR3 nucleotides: TGCAGTGCTAGACGACTAGCGGGGCTAGAAGTTACGCAGTATTTT. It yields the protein CSARRLAGLEVTQYF.

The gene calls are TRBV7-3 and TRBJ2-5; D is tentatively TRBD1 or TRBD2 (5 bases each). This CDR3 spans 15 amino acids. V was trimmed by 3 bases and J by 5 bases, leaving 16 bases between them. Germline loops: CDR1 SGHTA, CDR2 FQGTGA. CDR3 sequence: CASSFGTPGRETQYF. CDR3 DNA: TGTGCCAGCAGCTTCGGGACCCCCGGGCGGGAGACCCAGTACTTC.

In DNA, the CDR3 is TGTGCCAGCAGTGATGAATGGGGGGCCCACGAGCAGTACTTC. Amino acids: CASSDEWGAHEQYF. J is TRBJ2-4 and V is TRBV2; D is tentatively TRBD1 or TRBD2 (6 bases each). The J call may be faulty, since TRBJ2-7 better matches the DNA end. Germline V CDR1 and CDR2: SNHLY, FYNNEI. The CDR3 has 14 residues.

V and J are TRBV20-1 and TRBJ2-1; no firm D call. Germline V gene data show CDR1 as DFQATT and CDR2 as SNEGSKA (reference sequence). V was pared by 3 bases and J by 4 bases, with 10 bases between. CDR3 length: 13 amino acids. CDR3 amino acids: CSARVSGYNEQFF. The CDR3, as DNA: TGCAGTGCTAGGGTATCCGGATACAATGAGCAGTTCTTC.

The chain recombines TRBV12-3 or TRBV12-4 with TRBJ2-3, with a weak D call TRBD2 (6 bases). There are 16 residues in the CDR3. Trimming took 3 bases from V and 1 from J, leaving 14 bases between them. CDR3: CASSFGRASGTDTQYF. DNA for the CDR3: TGTGCCAGCAGTTTCGGTCGGGCTAGCGGCACAGATACGCAGTATTTT.

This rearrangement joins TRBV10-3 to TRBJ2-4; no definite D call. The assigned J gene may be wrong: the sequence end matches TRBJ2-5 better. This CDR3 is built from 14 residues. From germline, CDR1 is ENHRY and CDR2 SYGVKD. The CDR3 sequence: CAISESGVGETQYF. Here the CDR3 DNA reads TGTGCCATCAGTGAGTCTGGGGTAGGGGAGACCCAGTACTTC.

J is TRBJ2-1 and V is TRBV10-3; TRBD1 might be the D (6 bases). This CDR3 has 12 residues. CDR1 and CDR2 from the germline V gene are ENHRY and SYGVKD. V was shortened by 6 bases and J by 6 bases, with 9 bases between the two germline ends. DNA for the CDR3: TGTGCCATCAGAGAACAGGGCAATGAGCAGTTCTTC. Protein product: CAIREQGNEQFF.

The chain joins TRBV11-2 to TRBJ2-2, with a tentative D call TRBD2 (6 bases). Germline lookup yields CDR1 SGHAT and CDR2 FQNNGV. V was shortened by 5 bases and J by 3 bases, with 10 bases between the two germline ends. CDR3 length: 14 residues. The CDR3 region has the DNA TGTGCCAGCAGCCAGTCGGGGGACACCGGGGAGCTGTTTTTT. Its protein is CASSQSGDTGELFF. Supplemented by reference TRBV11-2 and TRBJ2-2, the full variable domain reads EAGVAQSPRYKIIEKRQSVAFWCNPISGHATLYWYQQILGQGPKLLIQFQNNGVVDDSQLPKDRFSAERLKGVDSTLKIQPAKLEDSAVYLCASSQSGDTGELFFGEGSRLTVL.

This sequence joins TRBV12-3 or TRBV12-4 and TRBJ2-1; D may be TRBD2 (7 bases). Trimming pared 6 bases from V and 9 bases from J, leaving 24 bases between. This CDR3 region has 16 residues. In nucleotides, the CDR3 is TGTGCCAGCAGCTTTGCTAGGGGGGGGCCTAAACCTGAGCAGTTCTTC. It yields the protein CASSFARGGPKPEQFF.

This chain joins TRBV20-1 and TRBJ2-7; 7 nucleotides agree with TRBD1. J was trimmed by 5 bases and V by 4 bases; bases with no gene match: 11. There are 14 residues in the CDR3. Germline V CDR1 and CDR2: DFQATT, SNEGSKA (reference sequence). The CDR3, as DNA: TGCAGTGCTACTTTAGGGACAGAACAGGACGAGCAGTACTTC. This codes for CSATLGTEQDEQYF.

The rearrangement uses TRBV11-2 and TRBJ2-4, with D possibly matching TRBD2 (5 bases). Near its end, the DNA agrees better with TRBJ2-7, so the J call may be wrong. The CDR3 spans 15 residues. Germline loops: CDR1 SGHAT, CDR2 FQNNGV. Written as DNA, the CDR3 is TGTGCCAGCTCTGAGGGCTCCAGTCGACGCTACGAGCAGTACTTC. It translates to CASSEGSSRRYEQYF.

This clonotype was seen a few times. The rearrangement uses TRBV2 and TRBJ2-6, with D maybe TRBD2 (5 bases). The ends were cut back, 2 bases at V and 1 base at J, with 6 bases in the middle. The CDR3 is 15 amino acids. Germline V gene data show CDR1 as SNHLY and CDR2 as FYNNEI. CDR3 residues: CASSERGSGANVLTF. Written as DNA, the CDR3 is TGTGCCAGCAGTGAAAGAGGGTCTGGGGCCAACGTCCTGACTTTC.

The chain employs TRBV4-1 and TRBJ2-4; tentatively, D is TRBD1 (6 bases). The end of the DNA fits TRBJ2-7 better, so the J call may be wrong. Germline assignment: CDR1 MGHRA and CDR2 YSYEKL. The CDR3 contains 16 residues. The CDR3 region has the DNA TGCGCCAGCAGCCAAGACCCACACAGGGCTATGCACGAGCAGTACTTC. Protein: CASSQDPHRAMHEQYF.

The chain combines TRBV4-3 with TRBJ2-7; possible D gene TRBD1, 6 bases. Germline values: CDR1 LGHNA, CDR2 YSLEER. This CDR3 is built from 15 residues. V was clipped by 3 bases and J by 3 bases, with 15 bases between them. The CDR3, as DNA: TGCGCCAGCAGCCATGCAGCAGGGGCGAGCTACGAGCAGTACTTC. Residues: CASSHAAGASYEQYF.